This T cell receptor (beta chain) was captured in a study of OX40 agonist ivuxolimab in advanced cancers. Study information: The drug used for patients, ivuxolimab, was an agonistic anti-OX40 (CD134) antibody. Whole-study findings and limits: Certain nonresponding patients likewise had low normalized T-cell clonal expansion.

With respect to this clone: The target antigen is unknown.

Generated by immunoSEQ multiplex PCR, the TCRdb table keeps only in-frame clones and is missing some. The sample carries under 90,000 clones, approximately 89% recorded once. This CDR3 spans 15 amino acids. The V gene's germline CDR1 is LNHDA and CDR2 SQIVND (reference sequence). The J segment lost 2 bases and the V segment lost 6 bases, leaving 6 bases of the junction unmatched. Sequencing used CD4+ or CD8+ T cells sorted from blood, obtained in a trial of the OX40 agonist ivuxolimab. V usage is TRBV19 and J usage is TRBJ2-1, with 8 positions matching TRBD1. The receptor comes from an adult with an advanced solid tumor such as melanoma, head and neck, liver or kidney cancer. DNA for the CDR3: TGTGCCAGTAGCCAAGACAGGGGCGCCTACAATGAGCAGTTCTTC. Residues: CASSQDRGAYNEQFF. The full variable domain, completed using reference TRBV19 and TRBJ2-1, is DGGITQSPKYLFRKEGQNVTLSCEQNLNHDAMYWYRQDPGQGLRLIYYSQIVNDFQKGDIAEGYSVSREKKESFPLTVTSAQKNPTAFYLCASSQDRGAYNEQFFGPGTRLTVL.